One and the same sample provided the 21 T cell receptor beta chains below, sequenced in a study of T cell changes during pregnancy in multiple sclerosis (dated by TCRdb to about 2019). Library preparation used the immunoSEQ multiplex PCR assay. As stored in TCRdb, this immuneACCESS dataset retains in-frame rearrangements with V and J assigned. A fraction of the clones does not appear; measured against another copy, unresolved V genes explain less than half of the discrepancy, and the remainder lacks a known reason. In this sample the table shows tens of thousands of clones, approximately 86% of which occur a single time. Of the sample, approximately 1.6% is held by the ten largest clones. Sample: peripheral blood, taken in the first trimester of pregnancy. These receptors all stem from a female donor with multiple sclerosis, enrolled in a pregnancy study.

The chain joins TRBV11-2 to TRBJ1-5, with TRBD1 matching 8 bases. CDR1 is SGHAT, CDR2 FQNNGV, per germline. V gave up 5 bases and J gave up 7 bases; unmatched junction bases: 4. The CDR3 runs 13 residues. CDR3 coding DNA: TGTGCCAGCAGCCAGACAGGGGACCAGCCCCAGCATTTT. Protein sequence: CASSQTGDQPQHF. Based on the CDR3 plus reference TRBV11-2 and TRBJ1-5, the full variable domain is EAGVAQSPRYKIIEKRQSVAFWCNPISGHATLYWYQQILGQGPKLLIQFQNNGVVDDSQLPKDRFSAERLKGVDSTLKIQPAKLEDSAVYLCASSQTGDQPQHFGDGTRLSIL.

The chain recombines TRBV11-2 with TRBJ2-7; 7 bases map to TRBD2. The length of the CDR3 is 14 residues. V lost 5 bases and J lost 3; bases outside the gene matches: 7. Germline loops: CDR1 SGHAT, CDR2 FQNNGV. CDR3 region: CASSRLTGGYEQYF. For the CDR3, the DNA is TGTGCCAGCAGCCGTTTGACGGGGGGCTACGAGCAGTACTTC.

CDR3 loop: CASSEGLINIQYF. In DNA form, the CDR3 reads TGCGCCAGCAGTGAGGGACTTATAAACATTCAGTACTTC. The gene calls are TRBV10-1 and TRBJ2-4; tentatively, D is TRBD2 (5 bases). CDR1 and CDR2 from the germline V gene are WNHNN and SYGVQD (reference sequence). This CDR3 comprises 13 residues. The ends were cut back, 2 bases at V and 6 bases at J, with 8 bases in the middle.

The chain couples TRBV11-2 to TRBJ1-1; D not certain. This CDR3 is 14 amino acids long. Germline CDR1 is SGHAT and CDR2 is FQNNGV. Trimming removed 0 bases from V and 1 base from J, with 6 bases in between. CDR3: CASSLDLWNTEAFF. CDR3 nucleotides: TGTGCCAGCAGCTTAGATCTGTGGAACACTGAAGCTTTCTTT.

V usage is TRBV5-5 and J usage is TRBJ1-1; D is uncertain. Deletions cut 2 bases from V and 4 bases from J, with 12 bases between. The CDR3 is 14 residues long. The germline V gene has CDR1 SGHKS and CDR2 YYEKEE (reference sequence). The CDR3, as DNA: TGTGCCAGCAGCTTATCTACGGGAGCCACTGAAGCTTTCTTT. This gives the protein CASSLSTGATEAFF.

The rearrangement joins TRBV6-1 to TRBJ1-2, with D possibly matching TRBD1 (6 bases). Germline V gives CDR1 MNHNS, CDR2 SASEGT. V lost 0 bases to trimming and J lost 3 bases, with 11 bases between them. The CDR3 is made up of 15 amino acids. CDR3 DNA: TGTGCCAGCAGTGAAGCGCAGGGGAAATACTATGGCTACACCTTC. Amino acid sequence: CASSEAQGKYYGYTF.

This rearrangement joins TRBV6-5 to TRBJ2-3, with D uncertain. This CDR3 contains 12 residues. CDR1 and CDR2 (germline): MNHEY, SVGAGI. Trimming pared 4 bases from V and 6 bases from J, leaving 8 bases between. CDR3 residues: CASSSGGDTQYF. CDR3 nucleotide sequence: TGTGCCAGCAGTTCGGGTGGGGATACGCAGTATTTT.

The V call is TRBV5-1, the J call TRBJ2-7; 12 nucleotides align to TRBD1. The CDR3 is made up of 15 amino acids. The germline CDR1 and CDR2 sequences are SGHRS and YFSETQ. The junction had 6 bases not matched to a gene; V was cut back by 4 bases and J by 4 bases. For the CDR3, the DNA is TGCGCCAGCAGCGTTCCGGGACAGGGGGCGTACGAGCAGTACTTC. This encodes CASSVPGQGAYEQYF.

The chain employs TRBV11-3 and TRBJ2-2, with 11 bases lining up with TRBD2. Per germline, CDR1 SGHNT and CDR2 YENEEA. Trimming removed 1 base from V and 5 bases from J; junction bases left unmatched: 3. This CDR3 is 16 amino acids long. The CDR3: CASSLGLAGGTGELFF. CDR3 in DNA: TGTGCCAGCAGCTTAGGGCTAGCGGGAGGTACCGGGGAGCTGTTTTTT.

This sequence joins TRBV9 and TRBJ2-1; no clear D gene. The V gene lost 0 bases and the J gene lost 7 bases, with 5 bases spanning the gap. Looked up from germline, CDR1 is SGDLS and CDR2 is YYNGEE. The CDR3 covers 12 residues. CDR3 protein: CASSVELNEQFF. In nucleotides, the CDR3 is TGTGCCAGCAGCGTAGAACTGAATGAGCAGTTCTTC.

The chain couples TRBV9 to TRBJ2-2, with D uncertain. V shed 2 bases and J shed 6 bases, with 8 bases lying between them. The CDR3 loop spans 13 amino acids. The germline V gene encodes CDR1 SGDLS and CDR2 YYNGEE. In DNA, the CDR3 is TGTGCCAGCAGCGTGGCGGTCGCCGGGGAGCTGTTTTTT. Protein product: CASSVAVAGELFF.

V is TRBV2 and J is TRBJ1-3; no definite D call. The length of the CDR3 is 12 residues. V was clipped by 1 base and J by 12 bases, with 10 bases between them. Germline CDR1 and CDR2: SNHLY and FYNNEI. The CDR3 DNA reads TGTGCCAGCAGTGAAGAACGAGAGGTCATATATTTT. Amino acids: CASSEEREVIYF.

The genes are TRBV18 and TRBJ1-1; D may be TRBD1 (6 bases). V was trimmed by 6 bases and J by 5 bases, leaving 16 bases between them. Germline CDR1 KGHSH, CDR2 LQKENI. The CDR3 runs 14 residues. Here the CDR3 reads CASSLNRVETEAFF. The CDR3, as DNA: TGTGCCAGCTCCCTTAACAGGGTGGAGACTGAAGCTTTCTTT.

The V and J genes are TRBV30 and TRBJ1-5; 7 nucleotides align to TRBD1. Germline values: CDR1 GTSNPN, CDR2 SVGIG (reference sequence). The CDR3 length is 13 residues. V dropped 5 bases and J dropped 4; count of bases not matched to a gene: 5. CDR3 residues: CAWEAQGNQPQHF. CDR3 sequence (DNA): TGTGCCTGGGAGGCACAGGGGAATCAGCCCCAGCATTTT. Based on the CDR3 plus reference TRBV30 and TRBJ1-5, the full variable domain is SQTIHQWPATLVQPVGSPLSLECTVEGTSNPNLYWYRQAAGRGLQLLFYSVGIGQISSEVPQNLSASRPQDRQFILSSKKLLLSDSGFYLCAWEAQGNQPQHFGDGTRLSIL.

The gene calls are TRBV6-6 and TRBJ2-2; TRBD2 is a possible D gene (5 bases). V was trimmed by 6 bases and J by 0 bases, leaving 11 bases between them. CDR1 MNHNY and CDR2 SVGAGI come from the germline V gene (reference sequence). The length of the CDR3 is 15 residues. CDR3 sequence (DNA): TGTGCCAGCAGCCCGACTACTGCGAACACCGGGGAGCTGTTTTTT. Protein sequence: CASSPTTANTGELFF.

As regards this clone: An end of the junction differs from the germline gene, which may be a read error. The rearrangement uses TRBV6-6 and TRBJ2-7, with 7 bases lining up with TRBD1. The CDR3 is 14 amino acids. Germline CDR1 reads MNHNY; CDR2 reads SVGAGI (reference sequence). In nucleotides, the CDR3 is TGTGCCAGCAGCCTCGGAGCCCGAGACAGGGAGATTAGCTTC. Translating it yields CASSLGARDREISF.

This chain connects TRBV11-2 to TRBJ2-7, with D unresolved. The CDR3 consists of 13 residues. With 2 bases removed from V and 2 bases from J, the gap between germline ends came to 7 bases. Per germline, CDR1 SGHAT and CDR2 FQNNGV. DNA for the CDR3: TGTGCCAGCAGCTTATCAGTAACCTACGAGCAGTACTTC. Its protein product is CASSLSVTYEQYF.

This sequence joins TRBV25-1 and TRBJ2-5; 12 nucleotides match TRBD2. The length of the CDR3 is 16 residues. V lost 6 bases, J lost 5 bases, and 10 bases stayed unmatched. From germline, CDR1 is MGHDK and CDR2 SYGVNS. As DNA, the CDR3 is TGTGCCAGCAGAGCTAGCGGGAGGGCCCAGGGGGAGACCCAGTACTTC. It translates to CASRASGRAQGETQYF.

The J gene is TRBJ1-4, the V gene TRBV28; 7 bases align to TRBD1. The ends lost 8 bases at V and 5 bases at J; junction bases unmatched: 11. This CDR3 contains 15 residues. In germline, CDR1 is MDHEN, CDR2 SYDVKM. The DNA for the CDR3 is TGTGCCAGCGGGAAACATACAGGGGAGAATGAAAAACTGTTTTTT. Protein: CASGKHTGENEKLFF.

The V gene is TRBV4-1, the J gene TRBJ2-7; 7 bases fit TRBD1. The V and J ends lost 1 base and 3 bases, in that order; junction bases with no gene match: 6. The CDR3 totals 15 residues. From germline, CDR1 is MGHRA and CDR2 YSYEKL. This chain's CDR3 is CASSQVWTGDYEQYF. The CDR3 bases are TGCGCCAGCAGCCAAGTATGGACAGGCGACTACGAGCAGTACTTC.

V and J are TRBV4-1 and TRBJ1-5; no definite D call. The CDR3 is made up of 14 amino acids. V lost 4 bases and J lost 4, with 11 bases in between. Germline CDR1 MGHRA, CDR2 YSYEKL. DNA of the CDR3: TGCGCCAGCAGCCGAGGGCCCCGGAATCAGCCCCAGCATTTT. This translates into CASSRGPRNQPQHF.